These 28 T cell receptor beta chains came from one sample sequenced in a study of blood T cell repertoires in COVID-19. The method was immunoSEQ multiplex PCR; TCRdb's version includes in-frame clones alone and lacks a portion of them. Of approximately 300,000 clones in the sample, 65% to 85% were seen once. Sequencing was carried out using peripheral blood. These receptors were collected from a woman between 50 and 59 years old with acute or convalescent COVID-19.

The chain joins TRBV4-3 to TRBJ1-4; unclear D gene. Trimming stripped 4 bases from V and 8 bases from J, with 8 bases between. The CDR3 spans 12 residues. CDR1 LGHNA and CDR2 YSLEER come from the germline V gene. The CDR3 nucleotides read TGCGCCAGCAGCCGTGCAGGCGAAAAACTGTTTTTT. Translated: CASSRAGEKLFF.

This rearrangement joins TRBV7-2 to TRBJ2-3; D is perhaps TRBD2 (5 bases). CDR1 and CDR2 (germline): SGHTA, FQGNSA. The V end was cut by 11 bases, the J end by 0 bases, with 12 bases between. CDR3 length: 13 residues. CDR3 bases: TGTGCCGTCACGGACTTGAGCACAGATACGCAGTATTTT. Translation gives CAVTDLSTDTQYF.

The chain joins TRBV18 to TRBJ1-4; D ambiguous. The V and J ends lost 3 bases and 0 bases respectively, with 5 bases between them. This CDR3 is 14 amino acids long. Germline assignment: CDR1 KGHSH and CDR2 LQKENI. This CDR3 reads CASSPVATNEKLFF. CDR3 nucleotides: TGTGCCAGCTCACCTGTCGCAACTAATGAAAAACTGTTTTTT.

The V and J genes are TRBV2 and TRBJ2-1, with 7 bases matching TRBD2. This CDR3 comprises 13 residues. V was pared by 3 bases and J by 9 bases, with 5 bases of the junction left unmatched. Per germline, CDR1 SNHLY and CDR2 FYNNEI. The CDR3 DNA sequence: TGTGCCAGCAGTGATTACCCGGGAGGTGAGCAGTTCTTC. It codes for CASSDYPGGEQFF.

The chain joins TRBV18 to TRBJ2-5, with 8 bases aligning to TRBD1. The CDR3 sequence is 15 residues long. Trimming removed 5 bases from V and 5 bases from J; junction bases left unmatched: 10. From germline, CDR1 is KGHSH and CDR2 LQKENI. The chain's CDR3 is CASSTSGGALETQYF. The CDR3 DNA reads TGTGCCAGCTCAACTTCAGGGGGCGCTTTGGAGACCCAGTACTTC.

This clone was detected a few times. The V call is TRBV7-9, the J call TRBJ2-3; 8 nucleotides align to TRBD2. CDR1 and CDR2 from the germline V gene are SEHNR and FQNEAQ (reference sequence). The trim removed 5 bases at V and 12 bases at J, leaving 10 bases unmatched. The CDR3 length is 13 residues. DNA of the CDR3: TGTGCCAGCAGCCCCAGTGTAGGGACTAGTCAGTATTTT. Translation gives CASSPSVGTSQYF.

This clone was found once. The CDR3 bases are TGTGCCAGCTCACCAACTAGCGTAGGAACAGATACGCAGTATTTT. It is translated as CASSPTSVGTDTQYF. V gene TRBV18 combines with J gene TRBJ2-3; TRBD2 matches at 7 bases. The CDR3 runs to 15 residues. V shed 2 bases and J 3 bases; nucleotides not matched to a gene: 5. Germline V lookup: CDR1 KGHSH, CDR2 LQKENI. The whole variable domain, filled in from reference TRBV18 and TRBJ2-3, reads NAGVMQNPRHLVRRRGQEARLRCSPMKGHSHVYWYRQLPEEGLKFMVYLQKENIIDESGMPKERFSAEFPKEGPSILRIQQVVRGDSAAYFCASSPTSVGTDTQYFGPGTRLTVL.

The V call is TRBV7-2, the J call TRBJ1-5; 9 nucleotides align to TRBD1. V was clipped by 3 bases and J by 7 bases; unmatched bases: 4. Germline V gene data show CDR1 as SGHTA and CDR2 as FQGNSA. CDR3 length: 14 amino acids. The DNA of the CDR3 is TGTGCCAGCAGCTTGGGGGGACAGGGCCAGCCCCAGCATTTT. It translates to CASSLGGQGQPQHF.

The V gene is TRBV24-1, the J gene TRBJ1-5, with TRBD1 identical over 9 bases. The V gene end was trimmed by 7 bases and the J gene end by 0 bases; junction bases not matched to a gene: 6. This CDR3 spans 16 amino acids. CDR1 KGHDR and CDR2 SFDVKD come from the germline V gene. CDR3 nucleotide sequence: TGTGCCACCAGCGTAGGGGGACAGGGTAGCAATCAGCCCCAGCATTTT. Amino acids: CATSVGGQGSNQPQHF.

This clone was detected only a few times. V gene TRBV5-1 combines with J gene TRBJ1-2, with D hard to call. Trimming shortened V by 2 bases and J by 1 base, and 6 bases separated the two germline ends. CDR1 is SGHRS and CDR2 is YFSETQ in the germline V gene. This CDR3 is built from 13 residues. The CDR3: CASSLDINYGYTF. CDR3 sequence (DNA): TGCGCCAGCAGCTTAGACATTAACTATGGCTACACCTTC.

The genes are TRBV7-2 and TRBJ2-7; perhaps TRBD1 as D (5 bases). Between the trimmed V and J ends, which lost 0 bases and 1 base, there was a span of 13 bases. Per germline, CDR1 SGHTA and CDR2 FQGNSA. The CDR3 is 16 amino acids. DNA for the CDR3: TGTGCCAGCAGCTTAGCGGCAGGGTTCGGATCCTACGAGCAGTACGTC. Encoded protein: CASSLAAGFGSYEQYV.

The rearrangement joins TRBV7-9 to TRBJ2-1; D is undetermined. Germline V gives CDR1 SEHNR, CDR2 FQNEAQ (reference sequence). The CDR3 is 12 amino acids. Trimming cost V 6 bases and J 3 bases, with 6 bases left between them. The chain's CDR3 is CASSPGYNEQFF. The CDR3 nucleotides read TGTGCCAGCAGTCCGGGCTACAATGAGCAGTTCTTC.

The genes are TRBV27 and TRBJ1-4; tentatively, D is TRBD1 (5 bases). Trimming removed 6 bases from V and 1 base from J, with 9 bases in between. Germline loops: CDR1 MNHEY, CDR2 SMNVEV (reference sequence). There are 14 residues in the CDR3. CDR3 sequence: CASRYQGTNEKLFF. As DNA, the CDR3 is TGTGCCAGCAGATATCAGGGAACTAATGAAAAACTGTTTTTT.

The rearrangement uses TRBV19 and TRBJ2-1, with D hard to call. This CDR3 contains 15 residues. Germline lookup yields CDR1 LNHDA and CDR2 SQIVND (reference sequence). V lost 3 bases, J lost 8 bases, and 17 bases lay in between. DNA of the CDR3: TGTGCCAGTAGTATCGGCAGCCTAAGGAGCGATGAGCAGTTCTTC. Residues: CASSIGSLRSDEQFF.

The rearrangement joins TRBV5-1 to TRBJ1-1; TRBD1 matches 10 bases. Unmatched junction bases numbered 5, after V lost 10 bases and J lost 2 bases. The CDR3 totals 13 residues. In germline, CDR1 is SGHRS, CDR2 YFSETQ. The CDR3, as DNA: TGCGCCGGTAGACAGGGGGCTAACACTGAAGCTTTCTTT. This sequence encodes CAGRQGANTEAFF.

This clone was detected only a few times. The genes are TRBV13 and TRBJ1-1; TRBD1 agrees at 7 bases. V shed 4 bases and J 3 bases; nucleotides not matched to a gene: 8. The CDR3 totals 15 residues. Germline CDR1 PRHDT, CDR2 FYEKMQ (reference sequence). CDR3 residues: CASSSRQGLDTEAFF. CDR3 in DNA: TGTGCCAGCAGCTCTCGACAGGGTTTGGACACTGAAGCTTTCTTT. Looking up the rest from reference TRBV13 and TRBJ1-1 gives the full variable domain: AAGVIQSPRHLIKEKRETATLKCYPIPRHDTVYWYQQGPGQDPQFLISFYEKMQSDKGSIPDRFSAQQFSDYHSELNMSSLELGDSALYFCASSSRQGLDTEAFFGQGTRLTVV.

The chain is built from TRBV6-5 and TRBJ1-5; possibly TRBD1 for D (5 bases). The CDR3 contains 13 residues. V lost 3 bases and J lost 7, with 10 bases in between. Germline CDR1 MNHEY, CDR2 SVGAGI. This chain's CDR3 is CASSYDQGQPQHF. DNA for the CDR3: TGTGCCAGCAGTTATGATCAGGGACAGCCCCAGCATTTT.

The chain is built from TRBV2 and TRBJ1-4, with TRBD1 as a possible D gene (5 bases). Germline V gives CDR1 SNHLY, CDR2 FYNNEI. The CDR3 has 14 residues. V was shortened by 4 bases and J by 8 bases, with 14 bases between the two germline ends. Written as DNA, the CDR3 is TGTGCCAGCAGTGGCAACAGGATTTCGGAAAAACTGTTTTTT. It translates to CASSGNRISEKLFF.

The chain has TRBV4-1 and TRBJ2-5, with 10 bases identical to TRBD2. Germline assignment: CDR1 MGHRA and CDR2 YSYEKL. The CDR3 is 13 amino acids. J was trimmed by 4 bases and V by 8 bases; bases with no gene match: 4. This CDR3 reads CASGAGGRETQYF. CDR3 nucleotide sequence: TGCGCCAGCGGAGCGGGGGGGAGAGAGACCCAGTACTTC.

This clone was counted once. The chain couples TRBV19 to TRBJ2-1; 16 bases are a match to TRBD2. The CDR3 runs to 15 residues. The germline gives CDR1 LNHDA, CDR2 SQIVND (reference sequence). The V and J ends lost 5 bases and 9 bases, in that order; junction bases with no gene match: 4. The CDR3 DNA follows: TGTGCCAGTAGTCCGGGACTAGCGGGAGGGAGTGAGCAGTTCTTC. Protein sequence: CASSPGLAGGSEQFF. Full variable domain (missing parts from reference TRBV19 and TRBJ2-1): DGGITQSPKYLFRKEGQNVTLSCEQNLNHDAMYWYRQDPGQGLRLIYYSQIVNDFQKGDIAEGYSVSREKKESFPLTVTSAQKNPTAFYLCASSPGLAGGSEQFFGPGTRLTVL.

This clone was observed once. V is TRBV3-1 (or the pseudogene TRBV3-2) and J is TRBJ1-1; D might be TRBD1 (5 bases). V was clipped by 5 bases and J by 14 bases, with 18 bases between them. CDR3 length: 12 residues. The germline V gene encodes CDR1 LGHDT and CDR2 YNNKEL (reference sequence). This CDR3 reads CASSLTEVRLFF. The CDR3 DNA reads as TGTGCCAGCAGCTTGACAGAGGTTCGACTCTTCTTT.

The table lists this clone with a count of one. For the CDR3, the DNA is TGTGCCAGTAGTATAGATAGCCAAGAGACCCAGTACTTC. Protein sequence: CASSIDSQETQYF. The chain uses TRBV19 and TRBJ2-5; D remains unclear. Per the germline V gene, CDR1 is LNHDA and CDR2 is SQIVND (reference sequence). The CDR3 loop spans 13 amino acids. Between the trimmed V and J ends, which lost 0 bases and 1 base, there was a span of 3 bases.

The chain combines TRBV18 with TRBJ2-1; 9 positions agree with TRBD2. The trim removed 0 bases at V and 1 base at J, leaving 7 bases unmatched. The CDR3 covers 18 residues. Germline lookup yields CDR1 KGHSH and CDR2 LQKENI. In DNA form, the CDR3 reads TGTGCCAGCTCACCACCCCGCGGGGGGGCCTCGTCCTACAATGAGCAGTTCTTC. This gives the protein CASSPPRGGASSYNEQFF.

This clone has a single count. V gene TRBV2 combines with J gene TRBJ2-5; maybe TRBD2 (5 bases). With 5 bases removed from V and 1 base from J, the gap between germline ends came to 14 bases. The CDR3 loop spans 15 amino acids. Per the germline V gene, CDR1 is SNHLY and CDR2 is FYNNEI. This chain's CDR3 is CASSQGGVSQETQYF. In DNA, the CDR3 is TGTGCCAGCAGTCAAGGAGGAGTCAGCCAAGAGACCCAGTACTTC.

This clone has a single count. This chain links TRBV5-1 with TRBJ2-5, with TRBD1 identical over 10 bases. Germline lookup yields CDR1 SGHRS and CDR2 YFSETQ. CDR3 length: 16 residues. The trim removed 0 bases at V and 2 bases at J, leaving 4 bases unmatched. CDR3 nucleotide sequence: TGCGCCAGCAGCTTGGGGACAGGGGGGTTTCAAGAGACCCAGTACTTC. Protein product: CASSLGTGGFQETQYF.

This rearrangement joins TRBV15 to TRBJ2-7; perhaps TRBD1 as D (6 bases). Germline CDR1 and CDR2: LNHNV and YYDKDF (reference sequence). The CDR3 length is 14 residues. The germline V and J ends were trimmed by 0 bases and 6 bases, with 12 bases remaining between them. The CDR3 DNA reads TGTGCCACCAGCAGAGATACAGGGAAACCCGAGCAGTACTTC. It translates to CATSRDTGKPEQYF.

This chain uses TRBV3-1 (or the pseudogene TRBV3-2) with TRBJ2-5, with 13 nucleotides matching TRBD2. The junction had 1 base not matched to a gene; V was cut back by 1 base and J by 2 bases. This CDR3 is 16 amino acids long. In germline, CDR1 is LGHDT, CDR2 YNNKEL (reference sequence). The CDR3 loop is CASSQGTSGGQETQYF. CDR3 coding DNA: TGTGCCAGCAGCCAAGGGACTAGCGGGGGACAAGAGACCCAGTACTTC.

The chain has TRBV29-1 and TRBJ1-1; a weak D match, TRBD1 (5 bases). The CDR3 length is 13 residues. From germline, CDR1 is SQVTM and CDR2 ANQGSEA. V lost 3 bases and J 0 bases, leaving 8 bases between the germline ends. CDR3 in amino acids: CSVEGQLNTEAFF. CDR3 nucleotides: TGCAGCGTTGAGGGGCAGCTGAACACTGAAGCTTTCTTT. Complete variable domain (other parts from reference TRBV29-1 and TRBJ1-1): SAVISQKPSRDICQRGTSLTIQCQVDSQVTMMFWYRQQPGQSLTLIATANQGSEATYESGFVIDKFPISRPNLTFSTLTVSNMSPEDSSIYLCSVEGQLNTEAFFGQGTRLTVV.